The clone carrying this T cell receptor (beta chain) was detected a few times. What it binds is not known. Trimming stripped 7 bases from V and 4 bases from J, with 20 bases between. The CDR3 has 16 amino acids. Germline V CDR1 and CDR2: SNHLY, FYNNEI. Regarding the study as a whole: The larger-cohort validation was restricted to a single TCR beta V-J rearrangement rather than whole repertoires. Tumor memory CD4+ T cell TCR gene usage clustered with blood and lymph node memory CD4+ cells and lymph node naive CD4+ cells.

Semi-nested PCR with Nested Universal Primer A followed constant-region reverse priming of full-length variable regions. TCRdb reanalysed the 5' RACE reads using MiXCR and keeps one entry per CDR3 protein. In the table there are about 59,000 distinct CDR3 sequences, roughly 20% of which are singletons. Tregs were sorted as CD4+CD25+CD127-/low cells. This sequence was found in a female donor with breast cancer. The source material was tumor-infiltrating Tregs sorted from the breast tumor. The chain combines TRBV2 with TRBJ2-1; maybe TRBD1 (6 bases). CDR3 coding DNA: TGTGCCAGCAACCCAAGGGGGTTCTCGGAGTACAATGAGCAGTTCTTC. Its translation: CASNPRGFSEYNEQFF.